Listed below are T cell receptor beta chains from one sample, sequenced in a study of glioma-infiltrating T cells. TCRdb reprocessed the multiplex PCR reads via MiXCR and lists one record per CDR3 protein. The sample has 400,000 or so distinct CDR3 sequences, more than 35% seen once; the top ten hold 12%. Input material: glioma tissue, nonneoplastic brain tissue, or PBMCs (not recorded which). The source is a human donor with low-grade glioma or glioblastoma, undergoing nonglioma brain surgery, or in good health (not recorded which). The CDR3 runs from the conserved cysteine through the conserved F or W. A D gene is named only where the DNA matches it firmly. Clone size is stated in some rows and not others, as once, few, many or a class when expanded.

d_gene	v_gene	abundance	j_gene	CDR3nt	CDR3aa
TRBD1	TRBV5-4	few	TRBJ2-3	TGTGCCAGCAGCCAAGGACAGGGCGACTTGGCAGATACGCAGTATTTT	CASSQGQGDLADTQYF
-	TRBV24-1	-	TRBJ1-3	TGTGCCACCAGTGATTTAGGAAACACCATATATTTT	CATSDLGNTIYF
-	TRBV7-2	-	TRBJ1-2	TGTGCCAGCAGTTTGTTATATGGCTACACCTTC	CASSLLYGYTF
TRBD2	TRBV11-2	-	TRBJ2-7	TGTGCCAGCAGCCCCCGGACTAGCGGCTCCTACGAGCAGTACTTC	CASSPRTSGSYEQYF
-	TRBV20-1	many	TRBJ2-3	TGCAGTGCTAGGGTGGCAGGGGGCACAGATACGCAGTATTTT	CSARVAGGTDTQYF
-	TRBV18	-	TRBJ2-7	TGTGCCAGCTCACTCCTGGTGGGAGACGAGCAGTACTTC	CASSLLVGDEQYF
-	TRBV29-1	few	TRBJ2-1	TGCAGCGTTGTTTCCCGGACAAGCCAGTTCTTC	CSVVSRTSQFF
-	TRBV29-1	-	TRBJ2-1	TGCAGCGTTGGAGGGGGACTACCAAACAATGAGCAGTTCTTC	CSVGGGLPNNEQFF
-	TRBV20-1	-	TRBJ1-1	TGCAGTGCCGCAGGACTAGCGAACGCTGAAGCTTTCTTT	CSAAGLANAEAFF
-	TRBV19	-	TRBJ2-7	TGTGCCAGTAGTATTTTACCCTCCTACGAGCAGTACTTC	CASSILPSYEQYF
TRBD2	TRBV7-8	few	TRBJ2-1	TGTGCCAGCAGTCGGACTAGCGTTTACAATGAGCAGTTCTTC	CASSRTSVYNEQFF
-	TRBV28	-	TRBJ1-5	TGTGCCAGCAGTTTATGGAAGGGAGATGCAGGCCAGCCCCAGCATTTT	CASSLWKGDAGQPQHF
TRBD2	TRBV4-1	few	TRBJ2-3	TGCGCCAGCAGGCTAGCGGATAGCACAGATACGCAGTATTTT	CASRLADSTDTQYF
TRBD1	TRBV18	-	TRBJ1-6	TGTGCCAGCTCAACTGGGACAGATAATTCACCCCTCCACTTT	CASSTGTDNSPLHF
TRBD2	TRBV11-2	-	TRBJ2-1	TGTGCCAACAGCTTAGAGGGGACTAGCCTTAACAATGAGCAGTTCTTC	CANSLEGTSLNNEQFF
-	TRBV7-2	-	TRBJ1-5	TGTGCCAGCACCCAGGGAGGCAATCAGCCCCAGCATTTT	CASTQGGNQPQHF
TRBD2	TRBV11-2	-	TRBJ2-4	TGTGCCAGCAGCTACAGGGGACTAGCGGGAGATGGCCTAGCCAAAAACATTCAGTACTTC	CASSYRGLAGDGLAKNIQYF
TRBD1	TRBV7-2	few	TRBJ1-5	TGTGCCAGCAGCTTGGGCGACAGGGCCCATCGGCCCCAGCATTTT	CASSLGDRAHRPQHF
TRBD1	TRBV12-3/TRBV12-4	few	TRBJ1-1	TGTGCCAGCAGTATTGCAGGGGGCTGGACTGAAGCTTTCTTT	CASSIAGGWTEAFF
-	TRBV7-2	-	TRBJ2-7	TGTGCCAGCAGCTTCCAGGTCCGGTACGAGAAGTACTTC	CASSFQVRYEKYF
-	TRBV15	few	TRBJ2-7	TGTGCCACCAGCAGAGCCCCCTCCGTGGGAGCCTACGAGCAGTACTTC	CATSRAPSVGAYEQYF
TRBD1	TRBV12-3/TRBV12-4	-	TRBJ1-1	TGTGCCAGCAGTTCCTATGGGGACAGGGGTTGGGGCATGAACACTGAAGCTTTCTTT	CASSSYGDRGWGMNTEAFF
-	TRBV18	once	TRBJ2-5	TGTGCCAGCTCCCCCCGACAGGAAGAGACCCAGTACTTC	CASSPRQEETQYF
-	TRBV11-2	-	TRBJ2-7	TGTGCCAGCAGCTTAGGGGGAAGCGAGCAGTACTTC	CASSLGGSEQYF
-	TRBV3-1	-	TRBJ1-2	TGTGCCAGCAGCCGAACGACCGTGGGAGCTAACTATGGCTACACCTTC	CASSRTTVGANYGYTF
-	TRBV2	-	TRBJ1-5	TGTGCCAGCAGTGAACTCCCGGGCAATCAGCCCCAGCATTTT	CASSELPGNQPQHF
-	TRBV7-9	-	TRBJ1-2	TGTGCCAGCAGCTCGGGCAGTAGCTATGGCTACACCTTC	CASSSGSSYGYTF
-	TRBV19	-	TRBJ2-7	TGTGCCAGTAAACCGGACAGTGGATACGAGCAGTACTTC	CASKPDSGYEQYF
-	TRBV20-1	-	TRBJ2-1	TGCAGCGTTGAAGCCCCTCCTCATTACAATGAGCAGTTCTTC	CSVEAPPHYNEQFF
-	TRBV6-2/TRBV6-3	many	TRBJ1-1	TGTGCCAGCAGCCGGGACACTGAAGCTTTCTTT	CASSRDTEAFF
TRBD2	TRBV27	-	TRBJ2-7	TGTGCCAGCAGTTTAAGACTAGCGAGAGGCCGCTCCTACGAGCAGTACTTC	CASSLRLARGRSYEQYF
TRBD2	TRBV6-2/TRBV6-3	many	TRBJ2-1	TGTGCCAGCAGTTATGTGATGACTAGCGGGAGGCTAAGCTCCTACAATGAGCAGTTCTTC	CASSYVMTSGRLSSYNEQFF
-	TRBV19	-	TRBJ1-3	TGTGCCAGTAGTCTCCAGGGACACACCATATATTTT	CASSLQGHTIYF
-	TRBV29-1	-	TRBJ2-5	TGCAGCGTTGAAGCGCTGACAGCCCAAGAGACCCAGTACTTC	CSVEALTAQETQYF
-	TRBV12-3/TRBV12-4	-	TRBJ1-1	TGTGCCAACAGTCCTTACTCAGGGGCGAACACTGAAGCTTTCTTT	CANSPYSGANTEAFF
TRBD2	TRBV27	few	TRBJ2-1	TGTGCCAGCTCTACTAGCGGGTCCTACAATGAGCAGTTCTTC	CASSTSGSYNEQFF
TRBD1	TRBV20-1	many	TRBJ2-2	TGCAGTGCCGGGGACAGAGTAAACACCGGGGAGCTGTTTTTT	CSAGDRVNTGELFF
TRBD2	TRBV6-2/TRBV6-3	many	TRBJ2-2	TGTGCCAGCACACCGGGACTATTTAACACCGGGGAGCTGTTTTTT	CASTPGLFNTGELFF
-	TRBV6-1	-	TRBJ2-1	TGTGCCAGCAGTGAACGTTCCCCAAATGAGCAGTTCTTC	CASSERSPNEQFF
-	TRBV28	-	TRBJ2-1	TGTGCCAGTAGTATAGATATCGGTAGTAGCTCCTACAATGAGCAGTTCTTC	CASSIDIGSSSYNEQFF
-	TRBV5-5	-	TRBJ2-5	TGTGCCAGCAGCTTGGAACCGGACAGAGTGGAGACCCAGTACTTC	CASSLEPDRVETQYF
TRBD2	TRBV6-2/TRBV6-3	many	TRBJ2-1	TGTGCCAGCACCGTAACTAGCGGGAAAAACAATGAGCAGTTCTTC	CASTVTSGKNNEQFF
TRBD2	TRBV20-1	many	TRBJ2-7	TGCAGTGCACCGGGACTAGCGGTCTACGAGCAGTACTTC	CSAPGLAVYEQYF
TRBD2	TRBV19	-	TRBJ2-1	TGTGCCAGTAGTATCGGAGCGGGAGACTACAATGAGCAGTTCTTC	CASSIGAGDYNEQFF
-	TRBV29-1	-	TRBJ2-7	TGCAGCGTTGAAGATCGTCGGGACGAGCAGTACTTC	CSVEDRRDEQYF
-	TRBV7-6	once	TRBJ1-3	TGTGCCAGCAGCTTGACACCTGGAAACACCATATATTTT	CASSLTPGNTIYF
TRBD2	TRBV6-6	-	TRBJ2-5	TGTGCCAGCAGTTACTCGTCTAGCGGCATACGAGAGACCCAGTACTTC	CASSYSSSGIRETQYF
-	TRBV4-1	-	TRBJ1-2	TGCGCCAGCAGCCAAGAGCGGACAGCCTATGGCTACACCTTC	CASSQERTAYGYTF
TRBD2	TRBV20-1	-	TRBJ2-1	TGCAGTGCTAGAGATCTCCGACGGACTAGAAACAATGAGCAGTTCTTC	CSARDLRRTRNNEQFF
TRBD1	TRBV20-1	-	TRBJ2-3	TGCAGTGCTAGAGAGGGACAGGGCCCCCTCGCTACAGATACGCAGTATTTT	CSAREGQGPLATDTQYF
-	TRBV28	-	TRBJ2-7	TGTGCCAGCAGTTTCAGATCCTGGGATTCTCACGAGCAGTACTTC	CASSFRSWDSHEQYF
-	TRBV27	many	TRBJ1-6	TGTGCCAGCAGCGCCCAGAGGGCTGGTAATTCACCCCTCCACTTT	CASSAQRAGNSPLHF
-	TRBV7-9	few	TRBJ2-1	TGTGCCAGCCGACCCGGGGCGCCCTGGGATGAGCAGTTCTTC	CASRPGAPWDEQFF
-	TRBV19	-	TRBJ1-1	TGTGCCAGTAGTATTGAGGGGTTGAACACTGAAGCTTTCTTT	CASSIEGLNTEAFF
TRBD2	TRBV6-2/TRBV6-3	many	TRBJ2-1	TGTGCCAGCAGTCTAGCGGGAAGCTATGAGCAGTTCTTC	CASSLAGSYEQFF